This TCR beta chain stems from a study of blood T cell repertoires in COVID-19. Overall study context: Samples representing acute and convalescent COVID-19 were sourced from the United States, Italy and Spain. Sources were T cells, B-cell-depleted T cells, or PBMCs; the material itself was cDNA or gDNA.

This CDR3 has 15 amino acids. In germline, CDR1 is LNHDA, CDR2 SQIVND (reference sequence). Trimming shortened V by 9 bases and J by 0 bases, and 15 bases separated the two germline ends. Authors' processing steps: Reference gene primer amplification gave nucleated cell count estimates. The assay was immunoSEQ multiplex PCR, and TCRdb's table has in-frame clones only and misses some. That table furnishes V, J and clone size, whereas the DNA furnished D and trimming. Among 250,000 to 350,000 clones listed, 88% were seen once. The V call is TRBV19, the J call TRBJ1-3; D is perhaps TRBD1 (5 bases). This sequence originates from a man younger than 35 with active or convalescent COVID-19. Sequencing was done on a sample of peripheral blood. CDR3 bases: TGTGCCAGCAGAGTCGCAGGGTACTCTGGAAACACCATATATTTT. Its protein is CASRVAGYSGNTIYF.